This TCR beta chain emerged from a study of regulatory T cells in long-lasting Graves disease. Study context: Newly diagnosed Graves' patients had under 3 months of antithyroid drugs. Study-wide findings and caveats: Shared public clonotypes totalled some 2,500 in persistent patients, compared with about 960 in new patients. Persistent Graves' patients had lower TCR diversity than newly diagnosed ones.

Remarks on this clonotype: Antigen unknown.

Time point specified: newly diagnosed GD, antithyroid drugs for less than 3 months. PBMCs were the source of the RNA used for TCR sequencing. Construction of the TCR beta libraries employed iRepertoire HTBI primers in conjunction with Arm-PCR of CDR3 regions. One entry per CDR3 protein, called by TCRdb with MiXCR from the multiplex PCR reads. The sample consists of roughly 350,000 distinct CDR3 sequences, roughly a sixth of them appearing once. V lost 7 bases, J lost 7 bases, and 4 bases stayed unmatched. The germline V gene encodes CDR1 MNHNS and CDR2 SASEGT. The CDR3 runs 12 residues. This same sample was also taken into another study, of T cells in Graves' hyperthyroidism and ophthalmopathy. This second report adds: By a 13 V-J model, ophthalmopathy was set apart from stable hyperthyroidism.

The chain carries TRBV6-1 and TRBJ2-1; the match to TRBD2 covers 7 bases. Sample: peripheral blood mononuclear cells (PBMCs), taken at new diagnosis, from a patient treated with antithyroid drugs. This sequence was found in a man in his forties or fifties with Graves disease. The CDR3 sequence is CASTSGGNEQFF. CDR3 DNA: TGTGCCAGCACCTCCGGGGGGAATGAGCAGTTCTTC.